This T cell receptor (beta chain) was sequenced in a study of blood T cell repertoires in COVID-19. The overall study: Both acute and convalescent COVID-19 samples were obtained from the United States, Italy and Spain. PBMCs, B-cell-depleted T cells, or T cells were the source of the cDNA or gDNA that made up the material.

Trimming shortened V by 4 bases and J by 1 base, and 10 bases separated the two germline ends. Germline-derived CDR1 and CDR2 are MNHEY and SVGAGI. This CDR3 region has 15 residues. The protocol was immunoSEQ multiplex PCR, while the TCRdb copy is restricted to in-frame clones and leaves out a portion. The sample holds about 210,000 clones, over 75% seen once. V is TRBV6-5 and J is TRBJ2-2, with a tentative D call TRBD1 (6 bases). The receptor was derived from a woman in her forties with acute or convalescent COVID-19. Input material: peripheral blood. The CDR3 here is CASSSPDRNTGELFF. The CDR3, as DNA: TGTGCCAGCAGTTCCCCGGACAGGAACACCGGGGAGCTGTTTTTT.